This TCR beta chain emerged from a study of T cells after yellow fever vaccination. Study at large: Fractions containing few cells were prepared with SMART-Seq v4 Ultra Low Input.

Findings and caveats of the study: Shared CD4/CD8 clonotypes were a small share, likely from convergent recombination. Post-booster reappearance was seen for most primary-vaccination clones (about 96% CD4, roughly 88% CD8).

A universal primer site and UMIs were added as TCR cDNA was made by 5'RACE template switching. TCRdb reanalysed the 5' RACE reads using MiXCR and keeps one entry per CDR3 protein. Of approximately 610,000 distinct CDR3 sequences listed, less than 20% were seen once; the top ten hold approximately 15%. As concerns this clonotype: Its antigen is currently unknown.

Germline assignment: CDR1 SGHRS and CDR2 YFSETQ. The J segment lost 4 bases and the V segment lost 2 bases, leaving 7 bases of the junction unmatched. This CDR3 has 16 residues. The input for sequencing was PBMCs, taken 5 to 6 days after the first yellow fever vaccination. V usage is TRBV5-1 and J usage is TRBJ2-3; 10 positions agree with TRBD2. This receptor was taken from a man between 18 and 29 years old who received the YFV17D yellow fever vaccine. In DNA, the CDR3 is TGCGCCAGCAGCTTTTCCGGGACTAGCGTCCCAGATACGCAGTATTTT. It is translated as CASSFSGTSVPDTQYF.